This entry describes one T cell receptor beta chain. Antigen specificity is unknown. These data originate in a study of cytotoxic CD8 clonotypes in ibrutinib-treated CLL. Study-wide results and limits: The clonality rise at ibrutinib response reflected private clonotype expansion.

The CDR3 spans 14 residues. Germline V gene lookup returns CDR1 MNHEY and CDR2 SMNVEV (reference sequence). Deletions cut 0 bases from V and 5 bases from J, with 8 bases between. Profiled with immunoSEQ multiplex PCR; TCRdb holds only in-frame clones, not every one. The sample carries some 47,000 clones, roughly 57% recorded once. The sequence came from a human donor with chronic lymphocytic leukemia. Sequencing used PBMCs, obtained after 24 months of ibrutinib treatment. The chain carries TRBV27 and TRBJ1-5, with no clear D. The CDR3 DNA is TGTGCCAGCAGTTTATCGAACCGGGATCAGCCCCAGCATTTT. This encodes CASSLSNRDQPQHF.